The clone carrying this T cell receptor (beta chain) turned up a few times. This CDR3 contains 17 residues. Germline V gene lookup returns CDR1 LNHDA and CDR2 SQIVND (reference sequence). Trimming removed 7 bases from V and 0 bases from J, with 22 bases in between. The data belong to a study of naive and memory T cell subsets. Two oligonucleotides, mixed equimolar, formed the beta constant-region primer covering TRBC1 and TRBC2. The ligated cDNA underwent four PCR rounds using SP2 and nested alpha and beta constant-region primers. TCRdb re-analysed the UMI-ligation and nested PCR reads in MiXCR, keeping a single row per CDR3 protein. The data contain under 150,000 distinct CDR3 sequences, 15% to 20% of them singletons. CD4 T cells were positively selected, then CD8 T cells from the CD4-negative fraction. Four subsets defined by CD45RA and CD27 were sorted after CD3, CD4, CD8 and live/dead staining.

The sample comprised naive CD4+ T cells from blood. This sequence originates from a human donor in good health. J is TRBJ2-7 and V is TRBV19, with D possibly TRBD1 on 6 matching bases. CDR3 nucleotide sequence: TGTGCCAGTACCTCCCCCCCGGGGCAGGGGAGCTCCTACGAGCAGTACTTC. This translates into CASTSPPGQGSSYEQYF.